A selection of T cell receptor beta chains follows, all from one sample in a study of T cell repertoires in cytomegalovirus infection. One entry per CDR3 protein results from TCRdb running MiXCR on the reads. The data contain approximately 500,000 distinct CDR3 sequences, around 10% of them singletons. Sequenced material: PBMCs. The receptors stem from a human donor in good health (CMV status not recorded). Some clones in this sample may be carry-over from other donors' samples. Each CDR3 is given with its conserved first and last residue.

>TRBV10-2
CASSDPLGTPHNEQFF
>TRBV29-1
CSVVPGAEAFF
>TRBV12-3/TRBV12-4
CASSFTSGRVEQYF
>TRBV11-2
CASSSAGVSYNEQFF
>TRBV27
CASRREGYGYTF
>TRBV2
CASSQSIREPQHF
>TRBV20-1
CSASPVVNSPLHF
>TRBV11-2
CASSLGGRGPYEQYF
>TRBV5-1
CASSLGAGADTDTQYF
>TRBV10-3
CAISTQGTGGTSPLHF
>TRBV9
CASSVDGVLSAGELFF
>TRBV6-1
CASTPRAFRYEQYF
>TRBV13
CASSSRGAGNYGYTF
>TRBV2
CASSELNRLSRYTF
>TRBV6-1
CASMTGGRETQYF
>TRBV6-1
CASYQGLRQPQHF
>TRBV7-2
CASSLEPPNNEQFF
>TRBV24-1
CATSDFWGPRDTGELFF
>TRBV7-3
CASSLKDRGAPLHF
>TRBV7-9
CASSGGTSGGYGETQYF
>TRBV2
CASSEGAETQYF
>TRBV27
CASSLSRGQADNQPQHF
>TRBV7-6
CASSLGRWTEAFF
>TRBV6-2/TRBV6-3
CASSYPGTSGNIQYF
>TRBV7-2
CASSLASLAGLNEQFF
>TRBV7-2
CASSLVTGGPGELFF
>TRBV9
CASSAGAGNQPQHF
>TRBV7-2
CASSFTSRNEQFF
>TRBV4-1
CASSQGRGEQYF
>TRBV7-2
CASELILTTGANYGYTF
>TRBV19
CASSGSDKPYEQYF
>TRBV10-2
CASSALKPGEDTQYF
>TRBV28
CASSFALDTQYF